This T cell receptor beta chain was observed in a study of tumor-infiltrating lymphocytes in primary liver carcinoma. In the study overall: The patient population consisted of men and women between 30 and 69 years of age. The tumors, T1-T3 N0M0 lesions, were roughly 4 to 10 cm across.

Details on this clonotype: Its antigen remains unknown. Because the CDR3 is missing its conserved closing phenylalanine or tryptophan, this is likely a read error.

Priming with a constant-region primer yielded TCR beta cDNA from 500 ng total RNA. Nested multiplex PCR, run for three rounds with slightly modified ARM-PCR, yielded TCR beta libraries. TCRdb ran MiXCR on the multiplex PCR reads and lists one entry per CDR3 protein. The table includes 300,000 to 400,000 distinct CDR3 sequences, less than 70% detected once. General observations from the study: Tumor region pairs outstripped tumor-adjacent and tumor-blood pairs in overlap.

It was unsorted whole blood that yielded blood RNA, and germline DNA was also extracted. They drew approximately 3.8 milliliters of peripheral blood before surgery. The sample comprised peripheral blood. This receptor was identified in a man aged 40-49 years with primary liver carcinoma and hepatitis B virus infection.

Here the CDR3 DNA reads TGTGCCAGCAGCTTCGGGATTAGCAAGTTGGGGAACGAGCAGTACCTC. Its translation is CASSFGISKLGNEQYL. This rearrangement joins TRBV11-2 to TRBJ2-7; possible D gene TRBD2, 5 bases. Deletions cut 3 bases from V and 5 bases from J, with 20 bases between. CDR3 length: 16 amino acids. Germline lookup yields CDR1 SGHAT and CDR2 FQNNGV.